The 2 T cell receptor beta chains in this list originate from one sample, sequenced in a study of CD8 T cells in Susac syndrome. RNA totalling about 0.45 to 1 ug underwent reverse transcription with random hexamers. One entry per CDR3 protein, called by TCRdb with MiXCR from the immunoSEQ multiplex PCR reads. The sample holds about 47,000 distinct CDR3 sequences, around 93% seen once. Material: CD8+ T cells from PBMCs. All receptors come from a human donor in good health.

The chain links TRBV29-1 to TRBJ2-1, with TRBD2 identical over 10 bases. Germline V lookup: CDR1 SQVTM, CDR2 ANQGSEA. This CDR3 is 17 amino acids long. The V and J ends lost 0 bases and 0 bases, in that order; junction bases with no gene match: 5. CDR3 residues: CSVEDRSGRASYNEQFF. CDR3 DNA: TGCAGCGTTGAAGATCGGAGCGGGAGGGCCTCCTACAATGAGCAGTTCTTC.

The chain uses TRBV2 and TRBJ2-1, with a possible D match to TRBD2 (6 bases). The CDR3 totals 10 residues. Germline lookup yields CDR1 SNHLY and CDR2 FYNNEI. CDR3 region: CAIGGNEQFF. The DNA for the CDR3 is TGTGCAATCGGGGGAAATGAGCAGTTCTTC.